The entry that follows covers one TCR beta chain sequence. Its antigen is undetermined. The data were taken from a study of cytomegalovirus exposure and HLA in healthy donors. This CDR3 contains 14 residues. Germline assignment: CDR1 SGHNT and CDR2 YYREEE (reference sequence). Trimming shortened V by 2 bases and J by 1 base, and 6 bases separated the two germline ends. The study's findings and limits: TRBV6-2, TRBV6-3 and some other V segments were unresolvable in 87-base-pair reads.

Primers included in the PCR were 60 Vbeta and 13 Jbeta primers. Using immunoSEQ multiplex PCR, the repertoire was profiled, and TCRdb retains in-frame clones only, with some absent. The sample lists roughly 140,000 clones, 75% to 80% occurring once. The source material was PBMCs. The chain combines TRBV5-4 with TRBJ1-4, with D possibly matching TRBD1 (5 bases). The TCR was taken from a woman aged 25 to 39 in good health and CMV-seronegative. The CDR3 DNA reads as TGTGCCAGCAGCTTCAGGGAAACTAATGAAAAACTGTTTTTT. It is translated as CASSFRETNEKLFF.